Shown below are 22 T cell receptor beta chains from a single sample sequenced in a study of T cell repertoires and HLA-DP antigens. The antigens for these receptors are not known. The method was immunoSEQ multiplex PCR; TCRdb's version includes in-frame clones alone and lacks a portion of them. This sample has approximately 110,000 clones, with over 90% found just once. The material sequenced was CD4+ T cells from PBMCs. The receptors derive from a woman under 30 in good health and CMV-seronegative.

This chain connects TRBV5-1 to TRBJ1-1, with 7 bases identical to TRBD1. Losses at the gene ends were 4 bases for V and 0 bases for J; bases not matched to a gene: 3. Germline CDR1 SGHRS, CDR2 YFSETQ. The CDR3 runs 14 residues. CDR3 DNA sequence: TGCGCCAGCAGCGGGGGACAGTTGAACACTGAAGCTTTCTTT. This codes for CASSGGQLNTEAFF. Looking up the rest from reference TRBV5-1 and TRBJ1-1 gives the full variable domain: KAGVTQTPRYLIKTRGQQVTLSCSPISGHRSVSWYQQTPGQGLQFLFEYFSETQRNKGNFPGRFSGRQFSNSRSEMNVSTLELGDSALYLCASSGGQLNTEAFFGQGTRLTVV.

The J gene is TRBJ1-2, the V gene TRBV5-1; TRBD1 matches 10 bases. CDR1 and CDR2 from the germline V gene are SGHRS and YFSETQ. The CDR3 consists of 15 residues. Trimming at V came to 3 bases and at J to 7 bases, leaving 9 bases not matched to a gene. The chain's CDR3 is CASSWGGDRGSGYTF. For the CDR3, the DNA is TGCGCCAGCAGCTGGGGCGGGGACAGGGGATCTGGCTACACCTTC.

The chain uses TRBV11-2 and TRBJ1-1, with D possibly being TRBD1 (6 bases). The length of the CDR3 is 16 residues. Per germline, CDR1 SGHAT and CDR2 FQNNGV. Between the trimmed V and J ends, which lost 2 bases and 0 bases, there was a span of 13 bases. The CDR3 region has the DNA TGTGCCAGCAGCTTAAGGGGGGGACCATTGAACACTGAAGCTTTCTTT. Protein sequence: CASSLRGGPLNTEAFF.

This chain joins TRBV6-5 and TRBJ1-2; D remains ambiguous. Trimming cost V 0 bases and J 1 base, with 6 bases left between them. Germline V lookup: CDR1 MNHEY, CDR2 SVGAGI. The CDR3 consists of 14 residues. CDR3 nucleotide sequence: TGTGCCAGCAGTTACTCGACCATTAACTATGGCTACACCTTC. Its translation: CASSYSTINYGYTF.

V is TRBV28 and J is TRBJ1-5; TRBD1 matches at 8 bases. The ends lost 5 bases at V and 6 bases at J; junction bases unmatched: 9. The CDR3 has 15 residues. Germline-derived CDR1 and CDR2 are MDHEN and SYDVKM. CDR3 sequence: CASSRVTGVGQPQHF. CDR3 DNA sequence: TGTGCCAGCAGTCGGGTGACAGGGGTGGGTCAGCCCCAGCATTTT.

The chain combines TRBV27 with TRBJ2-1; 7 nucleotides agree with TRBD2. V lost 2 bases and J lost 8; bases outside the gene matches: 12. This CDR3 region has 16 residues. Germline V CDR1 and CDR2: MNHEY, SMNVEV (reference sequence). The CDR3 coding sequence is TGTGCCAGCAGTTTAAGGGGACTAAGCTTTTGGGATGAGCAGTTCTTC. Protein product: CASSLRGLSFWDEQFF.

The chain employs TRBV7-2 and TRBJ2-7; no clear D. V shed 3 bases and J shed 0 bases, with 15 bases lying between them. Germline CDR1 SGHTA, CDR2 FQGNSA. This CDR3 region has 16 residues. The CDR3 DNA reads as TGTGCCAGCAGCTTTCTGAGGAGCCAAAGCTCCTACGAGCAGTACGTC. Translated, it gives CASSFLRSQSSYEQYV.

CDR3 in DNA: TGCGCCAGCAGCTCCGGGACAGGGAGGGAGCAGTTCTTC. This gives the protein CASSSGTGREQFF. The chain is built from TRBV5-1 and TRBJ2-1; TRBD1 matches at 9 bases. CDR1 is SGHRS and CDR2 is YFSETQ in the germline V gene. Trimming took 3 bases from V and 10 from J; bases not matched to a gene: 5. This CDR3 spans 13 amino acids. Full variable domain (rest looked up from reference TRBV5-1 and TRBJ2-1): KAGVTQTPRYLIKTRGQQVTLSCSPISGHRSVSWYQQTPGQGLQFLFEYFSETQRNKGNFPGRFSGRQFSNSRSEMNVSTLELGDSALYLCASSSGTGREQFFGPGTRLTVL.

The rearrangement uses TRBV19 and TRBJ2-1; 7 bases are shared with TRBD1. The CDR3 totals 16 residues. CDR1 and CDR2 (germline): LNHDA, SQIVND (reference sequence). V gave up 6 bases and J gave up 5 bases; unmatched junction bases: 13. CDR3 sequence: CASRALGTAGNNEQFF. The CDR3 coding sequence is TGTGCCAGTAGGGCCCTCGGGACAGCAGGGAACAATGAGCAGTTCTTC.

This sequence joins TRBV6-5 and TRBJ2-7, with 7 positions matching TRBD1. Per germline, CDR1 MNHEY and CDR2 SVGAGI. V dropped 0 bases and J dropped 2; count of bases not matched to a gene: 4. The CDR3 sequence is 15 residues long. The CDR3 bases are TGTGCCAGCAGTTACTCGGGGACAGCTACCTACGAGCAGTACTTC. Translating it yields CASSYSGTATYEQYF.

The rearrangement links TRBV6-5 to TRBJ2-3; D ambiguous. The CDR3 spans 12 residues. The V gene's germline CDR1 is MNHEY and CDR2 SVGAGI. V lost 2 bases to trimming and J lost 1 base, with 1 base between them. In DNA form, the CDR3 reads TGTGCCAGCAGTTACGGCACAGATACGCAGTATTTT. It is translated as CASSYGTDTQYF.

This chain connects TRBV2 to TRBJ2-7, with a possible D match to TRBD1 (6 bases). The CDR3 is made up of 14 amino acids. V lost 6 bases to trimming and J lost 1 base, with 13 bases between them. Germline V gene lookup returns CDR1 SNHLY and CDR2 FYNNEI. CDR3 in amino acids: CASRPDSASYEQYV. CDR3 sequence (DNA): TGTGCCAGCAGACCGGACAGCGCTTCCTACGAGCAGTACGTC.

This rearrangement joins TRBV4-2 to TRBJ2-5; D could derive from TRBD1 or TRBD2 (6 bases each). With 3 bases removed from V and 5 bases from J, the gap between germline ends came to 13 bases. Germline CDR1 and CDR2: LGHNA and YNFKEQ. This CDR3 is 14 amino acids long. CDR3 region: CASSQGAEGETQYF. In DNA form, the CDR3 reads TGTGCCAGCAGCCAGGGGGCGGAGGGGGAGACCCAGTACTTC.

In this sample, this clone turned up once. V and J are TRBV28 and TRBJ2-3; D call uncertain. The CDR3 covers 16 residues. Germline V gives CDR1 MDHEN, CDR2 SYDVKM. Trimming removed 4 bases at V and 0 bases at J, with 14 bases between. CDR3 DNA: TGTGCCAGCAGTTACAGCGACAAGACTAGCACAGATACGCAGTATTTT. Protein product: CASSYSDKTSTDTQYF.

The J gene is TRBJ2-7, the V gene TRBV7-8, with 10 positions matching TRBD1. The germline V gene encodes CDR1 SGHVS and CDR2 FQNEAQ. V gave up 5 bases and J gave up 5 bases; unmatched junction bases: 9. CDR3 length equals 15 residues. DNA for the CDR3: TGTGCCAGCAGCCCGAGATGGGACAGGGGAAACGAGCAGTACTTC. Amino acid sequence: CASSPRWDRGNEQYF. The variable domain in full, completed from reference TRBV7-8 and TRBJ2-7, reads GAGVSQSPRYKVAKRGQDVALRCDPISGHVSLFWYQQALGQGPEFLTYFQNEAQLDKSGLPSDRFFAERPEGSVSTLKIQRTQQEDSAVYLCASSPRWDRGNEQYFGPGTRLTVT.

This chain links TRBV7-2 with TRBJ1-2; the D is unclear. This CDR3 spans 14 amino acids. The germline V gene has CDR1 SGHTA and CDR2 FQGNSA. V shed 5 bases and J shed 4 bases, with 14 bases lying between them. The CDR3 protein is CASSPERLGYGYTF. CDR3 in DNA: TGTGCCAGCAGCCCGGAGAGGTTAGGCTATGGCTACACCTTC.

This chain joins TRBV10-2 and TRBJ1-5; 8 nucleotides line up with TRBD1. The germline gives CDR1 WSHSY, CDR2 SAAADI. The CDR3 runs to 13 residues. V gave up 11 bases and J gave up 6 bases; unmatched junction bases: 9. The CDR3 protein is CAGEQGVGQPQHF. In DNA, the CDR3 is TGCGCCGGAGAACAGGGGGTGGGTCAGCCCCAGCATTTT.

The DNA for the CDR3 is TGTGCCAGCAGTGAGACGCCGGGACAGGGGCCAGATACGCAGTATTTT. Translation: CASSETPGQGPDTQYF. The V call is TRBV25-1, the J call TRBJ2-3, with TRBD1 identical over 10 bases. The CDR3 spans 16 residues. Looked up from germline, CDR1 is MGHDK and CDR2 is SYGVNS. J was trimmed by 4 bases and V by 3 bases; bases with no gene match: 7. The variable domain in full, with the rest retrieved from reference TRBV25-1 and TRBJ2-3, is EADIYQTPRYLVIGTGKKITLECSQTMGHDKMYWYQQDPGMELHLIHYSYGVNSTEKGDLSSESTVSRIRTEHFPLTLESARPSHTSQYLCASSETPGQGPDTQYFGPGTRLTVL.

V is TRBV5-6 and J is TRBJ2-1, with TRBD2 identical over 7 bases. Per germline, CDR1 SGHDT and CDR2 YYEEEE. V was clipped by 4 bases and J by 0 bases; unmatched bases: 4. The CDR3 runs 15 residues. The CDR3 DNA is TGTGCCAGCAGCACAGGACTAGTCTCCTACAATGAGCAGTTCTTC. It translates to CASSTGLVSYNEQFF.

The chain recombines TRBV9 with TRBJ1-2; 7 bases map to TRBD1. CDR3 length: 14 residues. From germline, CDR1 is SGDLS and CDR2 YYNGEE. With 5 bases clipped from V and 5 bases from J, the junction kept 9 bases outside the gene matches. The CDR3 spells CASSKDPRGYGYTF. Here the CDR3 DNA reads TGTGCCAGCAGTAAAGATCCCAGGGGGTATGGCTACACCTTC. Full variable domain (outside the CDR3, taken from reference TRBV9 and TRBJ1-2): DSGVTQTPKHLITATGQRVTLRCSPRSGDLSVYWYQQSLDQGLQFLIQYYNGEERAKGNILERFSAQQFPDLHSELNLSSLELGDSALYFCASSKDPRGYGYTFGSGTRLTVV.

CDR3 sequence: CASSPGQGFYEQYV. The DNA for the CDR3 is TGTGCCAGCAGTCCGGGACAGGGTTTCTACGAGCAGTACGTC. The chain links TRBV2 to TRBJ2-7; 9 bases align to TRBD1. J lost 3 bases, V lost 5 bases, and 5 bases had no gene match. CDR1 SNHLY and CDR2 FYNNEI come from the germline V gene. This CDR3 is built from 14 residues.

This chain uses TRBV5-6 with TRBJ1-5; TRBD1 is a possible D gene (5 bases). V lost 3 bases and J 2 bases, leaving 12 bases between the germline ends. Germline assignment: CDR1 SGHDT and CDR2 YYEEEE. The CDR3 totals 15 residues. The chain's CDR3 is CASSSRATGNQPQHF. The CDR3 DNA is TGTGCCAGCAGCTCCAGGGCCACGGGCAATCAGCCCCAGCATTTT.